This passage covers 19 T cell receptor beta chains from one sample sequenced in a study of shared clonotypes between healthy human individuals. Naivety among CD8 cells was defined by CD45RO negativity and positive CCR7 selection, thereby excluding terminally differentiated effector memory CD45RA+ cells. Libraries were prepared by immunoSEQ multiplex PCR; TCRdb keeps only in-frame clonotypes and omits some of them. The table has hundreds of thousands of clones, 90% to 95% seen once. The sequenced material came from naive CD8+ T cells sorted from blood. These receptors all stem from a woman between 25 and 40 years old in good health.

This clone was seen only once. V and J are TRBV19 and TRBJ2-7; 14 positions match TRBD2. The CDR3 is made up of 19 amino acids. V was clipped by 5 bases and J by 2 bases; unmatched bases: 14. Per the germline V gene, CDR1 is LNHDA and CDR2 is SQIVND (reference sequence). CDR3 loop: CASSFGQGPTSGRAYEQYF. The CDR3 nucleotides read TGTGCCAGTAGTTTTGGACAGGGCCCGACTAGCGGGAGGGCCTACGAGCAGTACTTC.

V gene TRBV5-1 combines with J gene TRBJ2-7; either TRBD1 or TRBD2 may fit D (7 bases each). This CDR3 is built from 16 residues. Germline CDR1 SGHRS, CDR2 YFSETQ. V dropped 4 bases and J dropped 4 bases, with 21 bases sitting between them. CDR3: CASSPGRDSGSYEQYF. CDR3 bases: TGCGCCAGCAGCCCGGGGAGGGACAGTGGCTCTTACGAGCAGTACTTC. The variable domain in full, completed from reference TRBV5-1 and TRBJ2-7, reads KAGVTQTPRYLIKTRGQQVTLSCSPISGHRSVSWYQQTPGQGLQFLFEYFSETQRNKGNFPGRFSGRQFSNSRSEMNVSTLELGDSALYLCASSPGRDSGSYEQYFGPGTRLTVT.

The chain carries TRBV5-6 and TRBJ2-1; D perhaps matches TRBD1 (6 bases). Looked up from germline, CDR1 is SGHDT and CDR2 is YYEEEE. CDR3 length: 14 amino acids. Trimming cost V 4 bases and J 8 bases, with 16 bases left between them. CDR3 nucleotides: TGTGCCAGCAGCGGTAACAGGGTGTTCGATGAGCAGTTCTTC. This translates into CASSGNRVFDEQFF.

This chain joins TRBV13 and TRBJ2-7; 10 nucleotides match TRBD2. The CDR3 extends over 14 amino acids. V gave up 6 bases and J gave up 5 bases; unmatched junction bases: 7. Germline V gene sequence: CDR1 PRHDT, CDR2 FYEKMQ (reference sequence). The CDR3 is CASSLAGVPNEQYF. CDR3 DNA: TGTGCCAGCAGTCTAGCGGGAGTCCCCAACGAGCAGTACTTC. Full variable domain (outside the CDR3, taken from reference TRBV13 and TRBJ2-7): AAGVIQSPRHLIKEKRETATLKCYPIPRHDTVYWYQQGPGQDPQFLISFYEKMQSDKGSIPDRFSAQQFSDYHSELNMSSLELGDSALYFCASSLAGVPNEQYFGPGTRLTVT.

This chain joins TRBV7-6 and TRBJ1-1, with D perhaps TRBD1 (5 bases). CDR3 length equals 13 residues. With 5 bases removed from V and 0 bases from J, the gap between germline ends came to 7 bases. Germline V lookup: CDR1 SGHVS, CDR2 FNYEAQ. The CDR3: CASSAGVNTEAFF. For the CDR3, the DNA is TGTGCCAGCAGCGCGGGGGTGAACACTGAAGCTTTCTTT.

This clone was counted once. The genes are TRBV27 and TRBJ2-7; D possibly uses TRBD1 or TRBD2 (5 bases each). V shed 3 bases and J shed 4 bases, with 19 bases lying between them. This CDR3 spans 16 amino acids. Germline V gene lookup returns CDR1 MNHEY and CDR2 SMNVEV (reference sequence). Here the CDR3 reads CASSFQPGTATYEQYF. The CDR3 DNA reads TGTGCCAGCAGTTTCCAACCGGGGACGGCCACTTACGAGCAGTACTTC.

The chain recombines TRBV1 with TRBJ1-2. TRBV1 is reported as a pseudogene. The CDR3 contains 16 residues. The CDR3 region is CTSRSWSLRKTYGYTF. The CDR3 DNA reads as TGCACCAGCAGGTCTTGGAGTTTGCGAAAGACCTATGGCTACACCTTC.

V and J are TRBV5-1 and TRBJ1-5, with D perhaps matching TRBD1 (5 bases). The CDR3 covers 16 residues. Trimming pared 2 bases from V and 0 bases from J, leaving 12 bases between. Germline lookup yields CDR1 SGHRS and CDR2 YFSETQ. The DNA of the CDR3 is TGCGCCAGCAGCTTAGCTGGGGGGGGTAGCAATCAGCCCCAGCATTTT. Residues: CASSLAGGGSNQPQHF.

The chain has TRBV6-5 and TRBJ2-7, with D tentatively TRBD1 or TRBD2 (5 bases each). Germline V gene data show CDR1 as MNHEY and CDR2 as SVGAGI. Trimming removed 4 bases at V and 0 bases at J, with 10 bases between. The CDR3 length is 14 residues. The chain's CDR3 is CASSSPGRSYEQYF. The CDR3 DNA reads as TGTGCCAGCAGTTCTCCGGGACGCTCCTACGAGCAGTACTTC.

This chain links TRBV19 with TRBJ2-1; 11 bases map to TRBD2. V lost 3 bases to trimming and J lost 4 bases; unmatched junction nucleotides: 5. In germline, CDR1 is LNHDA, CDR2 SQIVND (reference sequence). The length of the CDR3 is 16 residues. CDR3 sequence reads: CASSILRLAGYNEQFF. DNA for the CDR3: TGTGCCAGTAGTATCCTTCGACTAGCGGGGTACAATGAGCAGTTCTTC. The complete variable domain, with remaining parts taken from reference TRBV19 and TRBJ2-1, reads DGGITQSPKYLFRKEGQNVTLSCEQNLNHDAMYWYRQDPGQGLRLIYYSQIVNDFQKGDIAEGYSVSREKKESFPLTVTSAQKNPTAFYLCASSILRLAGYNEQFFGPGTRLTVL.

The chain couples TRBV5-1 to TRBJ2-1, with 7 bases lining up with TRBD2. The CDR3 totals 15 residues. The V segment lost 0 bases and the J segment 9 bases; nucleotides outside the gene matches: 9. The V gene's germline CDR1 is SGHRS and CDR2 YFSETQ. This chain's CDR3 is CASSLAQTSPFEQFF. As DNA, the CDR3 is TGCGCCAGCAGCTTGGCCCAGACTAGCCCCTTTGAGCAGTTCTTC. Full variable domain (missing parts from reference TRBV5-1 and TRBJ2-1): KAGVTQTPRYLIKTRGQQVTLSCSPISGHRSVSWYQQTPGQGLQFLFEYFSETQRNKGNFPGRFSGRQFSNSRSEMNVSTLELGDSALYLCASSLAQTSPFEQFFGPGTRLTVL.

The chain links TRBV9 to TRBJ2-1; the D gene is possibly TRBD2 (6 bases). Deletions cut 4 bases from V and 7 bases from J, with 9 bases between. The CDR3 totals 12 residues. In germline, CDR1 is SGDLS, CDR2 YYNGEE. The CDR3: CASSPSVNEQFF. For the CDR3, the DNA is TGTGCCAGCAGCCCTAGCGTTAATGAGCAGTTCTTC.

This rearrangement joins TRBV5-1 to TRBJ2-5; perhaps TRBD2 as D (5 bases). Germline CDR1 reads SGHRS; CDR2 reads YFSETQ. The CDR3 contains 16 residues. V lost 5 bases and J lost 5, with 22 bases in between. CDR3 nucleotide sequence: TGCGCCAGCAGGAACGGGCGAGGAGGTCTCTCGGAGACCCAGTACTTC. It codes for CASRNGRGGLSETQYF.

V usage is TRBV29-1 and J usage is TRBJ1-2; 8 nucleotides align to TRBD1. The trim removed 3 bases at V and 4 bases at J, leaving 13 bases unmatched. CDR3 size: 16 residues. Per the germline V gene, CDR1 is SQVTM and CDR2 is ANQGSEA. Here the CDR3 DNA reads TGCAGCGTTGAGAGTACAGGGGGACGATCCGTCTATGGCTACACCTTC. Translation gives CSVESTGGRSVYGYTF.

The rearrangement uses TRBV5-4 and TRBJ1-1, with TRBD1 identical over 7 bases. Germline V CDR1 and CDR2: SGHNT, YYREEE (reference sequence). The CDR3 has 11 residues. Trimming removed 5 bases from V and 7 bases from J; junction bases left unmatched: 2. Here the CDR3 reads CASRTGSEAFF. The CDR3 nucleotides read TGTGCCAGCAGGACAGGGAGTGAAGCTTTCTTT.

This chain links TRBV5-1 with TRBJ2-7, with D possibly matching TRBD2 (6 bases). The V gene lost 3 bases and the J gene lost 3 bases, with 28 bases spanning the gap. Germline CDR1 and CDR2: SGHRS and YFSETQ. The CDR3 length is 19 residues. The CDR3 region is CASSSRDSSAPRSLYEQYF. The CDR3 bases are TGCGCCAGCAGCTCAAGGGACTCCAGCGCCCCCCGATCACTCTACGAGCAGTACTTC.

The J gene is TRBJ1-2, the V gene TRBV7-8, with D maybe TRBD1 (6 bases). Germline lookup yields CDR1 SGHVS and CDR2 FQNEAQ. CDR3 length: 13 residues. Trimming removed 1 base at V and 4 bases at J, with 7 bases between. Here the CDR3 reads CASSLGGAYGYTF. CDR3 DNA: TGTGCCAGCAGCTTAGGGGGGGCCTATGGCTACACCTTC.

The gene calls are TRBV4-1 and TRBJ2-4; 11 bases fit TRBD2. The J segment lost 13 bases and the V segment lost 1 base, leaving 9 bases of the junction unmatched. Germline V gene sequence: CDR1 MGHRA, CDR2 YSYEKL. This CDR3 has 15 residues. This CDR3 is CASSQGLAGGPPQYF. The CDR3 DNA reads as TGCGCCAGCAGCCAAGGGCTAGCGGGAGGCCCCCCCCAGTACTTC.

The gene calls are TRBV5-4 and TRBJ2-1, with 11 bases aligning to TRBD2. CDR3 length equals 15 residues. Germline lookup yields CDR1 SGHNT and CDR2 YYREEE (reference sequence). V lost 5 bases and J lost 5; bases outside the gene matches: 6. CDR3 residues: CASRIAGGPDNEQFF. DNA of the CDR3: TGTGCCAGCAGGATAGCGGGAGGGCCGGACAATGAGCAGTTCTTC.